This entry features one T cell receptor beta chain sequence. V dropped 4 bases and J dropped 5 bases, with 10 bases sitting between them. CDR1 SQVTM and CDR2 ANQGSEA come from the germline V gene. CDR3 length: 12 residues. TCRdb analysed the 5' RACE reads with MiXCR anew, one entry per CDR3 protein. The data show approximately 28,000 distinct CDR3 sequences, approximately 4.1% seen once. This sample was included in a study of early T cells in non-severe SARS-CoV-2 infection. The chain combines TRBV29-1 with TRBJ2-3; D is possibly TRBD2 (5 bases). The receptor was isolated from an adult who was a healthcare worker with PCR-confirmed SARS-CoV-2 infection or an uninfected control (not recorded which). Sequencing was done on a sample of whole blood. The CDR3 nucleotides read TGCAGCGTTGGGCTAGCCGGAGATACGCAGTATTTT. It codes for CSVGLAGDTQYF.